The 21 T cell receptor beta chains below were found in one sample sequenced in a study of blood T cell repertoires in COVID-19 (dated by TCRdb to the early 2020s). Library prep was done by the immunoSEQ multiplex PCR assay. TCRdb carries this immuneACCESS record with in-frame sequences only. Its versions omit some clonotypes, under half of them owing to an unresolved V gene in the studies checked, with the rest unexplained. A total of about 390,000 clones appear in this sample, 87% of them only once. The top ten constitute approximately 2.4% of the sample. Material: peripheral blood. Source of these receptors: a woman aged 55 to 70 with COVID-19, enrolled during active disease.

This chain joins TRBV9 and TRBJ2-2, with TRBD1 matching 10 bases. V lost 3 bases, J lost 7 bases, and 3 bases stayed unmatched. The CDR3 spans 14 residues. CDR1 SGDLS and CDR2 YYNGEE come from the germline V gene. The CDR3 here is CASSADRGHGELFF. DNA for the CDR3: TGTGCCAGCAGCGCCGACAGGGGGCACGGGGAGCTGTTTTTT.

The chain couples TRBV5-4 to TRBJ1-2; TRBD1 is a possible D gene (6 bases). Looked up from germline, CDR1 is SGHNT and CDR2 is YYREEE (reference sequence). The CDR3 is 14 amino acids. V shed 4 bases and J shed 3 bases, with 13 bases lying between them. The CDR3 DNA sequence: TGTGCCAGCAGCAGAGGGGGGGGAGACTATGGCTACACCTTC. Its translation: CASSRGGGDYGYTF. The full variable domain, with the rest looked up from reference TRBV5-4 and TRBJ1-2, is ETGVTQSPTHLIKTRGQQVTLRCSSQSGHNTVSWYQQALGQGPQFIFQYYREEENGRGNFPPRFSGLQFPNYSSELNVNALELDDSALYLCASSRGGGDYGYTFGSGTRLTVV.

In this sample, this clone turned up a few times. CDR3 sequence reads: CASSVDGGGSPLHF. CDR3 bases: TGTGCCAGCAGCGTAGATGGTGGAGGCTCACCCCTCCACTTT. The rearrangement uses TRBV9 and TRBJ1-6; D is unclear. CDR1 and CDR2 (germline): SGDLS, YYNGEE. CDR3 length: 14 amino acids. Trimming took off 0 bases at V and 10 bases at J, with 11 bases between the two ends.

The chain is built from TRBV18 and TRBJ1-1; 7 bases agree with TRBD1. J lost 1 base, V lost 2 bases, and 7 bases had no gene match. Germline CDR1 KGHSH, CDR2 LQKENI. The length of the CDR3 is 16 residues. CDR3 residues: CASSPMAGGWNTEAFF. The CDR3 coding sequence is TGTGCCAGCTCACCAATGGCAGGGGGTTGGAACACTGAAGCTTTCTTT.

CDR3 protein: CASSITGVDEKLFF. As DNA, the CDR3 is TGTGCCAGCAGTATTACAGGGGTTGATGAAAAACTGTTTTTT. The V and J genes are TRBV2 and TRBJ1-4; 7 bases are a match to TRBD1. Germline V CDR1 and CDR2: SNHLY, FYNNEI. The ends lost 5 bases at V and 6 bases at J; junction bases unmatched: 6. This CDR3 region has 14 residues.

This clone was detected once. This sequence joins TRBV15 and TRBJ2-3; maybe TRBD1 (8 bases). Trimming took 5 bases from V and 7 from J, leaving 22 bases between them. Germline CDR1 reads LNHNV; CDR2 reads YYDKDF (reference sequence). The CDR3 is 16 residues long. This chain's CDR3 is CATSGYEDREGYTQYF. The CDR3 nucleotides read TGTGCCACCAGCGGGTACGAGGACAGGGAGGGATATACGCAGTATTTT. The variable domain in full, with the rest retrieved from reference TRBV15 and TRBJ2-3, is DAMVIQNPRYQVTQFGKPVTLSCSQTLNHNVMYWYQQKSSQAPKLLFHYYDKDFNNEADTPDNFQSRRPNTSFCFLDIRSPGLGDTAMYLCATSGYEDREGYTQYFGPGTRLTVL.

V is TRBV12-3 or TRBV12-4 and J is TRBJ2-2, with D hard to call. V gave up 7 bases and J gave up 8 bases, with 11 bases separating them. The CDR3 sequence is 12 residues long. The CDR3 spells CASTPNSGELFF. CDR3 nucleotides: TGTGCCAGCACCCCTAATTCGGGGGAGCTGTTTTTT.

CDR3 nucleotide sequence: TGTGCCAGCAGAGGCTTCCGACAGGGAGGTGGCTACACCTTC. Its translation: CASRGFRQGGGYTF. This rearrangement joins TRBV5-5 to TRBJ1-2; 7 nucleotides align to TRBD1. V dropped 5 bases and J dropped 7; count of bases not matched to a gene: 11. From germline, CDR1 is SGHKS and CDR2 YYEKEE (reference sequence). The CDR3 has 14 amino acids.

This chain connects TRBV19 to TRBJ1-1, with 8 positions matching TRBD1. V lost 6 bases and J lost 5; bases outside the gene matches: 8. Looked up from germline, CDR1 is LNHDA and CDR2 is SQIVND (reference sequence). The CDR3 is made up of 14 amino acids. The CDR3 DNA reads TGTGCCAGTAGCCGGACGGACAGGGCGACTGAAGCTTTCTTT. Protein sequence: CASSRTDRATEAFF.

Turning to this clone: The sample carries other DNA sequences with the same CDR3. The chain carries TRBV5-1 and TRBJ2-1; D unclear. From germline, CDR1 is SGHRS and CDR2 YFSETQ. The CDR3 loop spans 16 amino acids. Between the trimmed V and J ends, which lost 0 bases and 1 base, there was a span of 11 bases. This chain's CDR3 is CASSLDGASSYNEQFF. The CDR3 coding sequence is TGCGCCAGCAGCTTGGACGGAGCGTCGTCCTACAATGAGCAGTTCTTC.

The V gene is TRBV3-1 (or the pseudogene TRBV3-2), the J gene TRBJ1-2; D remains unclear. The CDR3 length is 13 residues. The ends were cut back, 4 bases at V and 8 bases at J, with 14 bases in the middle. Germline CDR1 is LGHDT and CDR2 is YNNKEL (reference sequence). The CDR3 DNA reads TGTGCCAGCAGCCCGTTCAGGCATCAAGGCTACACCTTC. The encoded protein is CASSPFRHQGYTF.

This chain joins TRBV10-2 and TRBJ2-2, with D unresolved. Trimming took off 5 bases at V and 8 bases at J, with 6 bases between the two ends. Germline V gene data show CDR1 as WSHSY and CDR2 as SAAADI. This CDR3 contains 11 residues. CDR3 in DNA: TGCGCCAGCAGTTTTAATGGGGAGCTGTTTTTT. Its translation: CASSFNGELFF.

The chain recombines TRBV2 with TRBJ2-7, with 7 bases that match TRBD1. The junction had 7 bases not matched to a gene; V was cut back by 6 bases and J by 5 bases. Germline values: CDR1 SNHLY, CDR2 FYNNEI. This CDR3 has 13 residues. CDR3 amino acids: CASSRDSPHEQYF. In nucleotides, the CDR3 is TGTGCCAGCAGCCGGGACAGTCCTCACGAGCAGTACTTC.

This chain uses TRBV27 with TRBJ2-7; TRBD2 aligns across 9 bases. In germline, CDR1 is MNHEY, CDR2 SMNVEV (reference sequence). This CDR3 is built from 15 residues. V trimming: 7 bases; J trimming: 4 bases; junction bases outside the gene matches: 11. The DNA for the CDR3 is TGTGCCAGCACCCCGTCGAGGGGACTAGCATACGAGCAGTACTTC. Its protein product is CASTPSRGLAYEQYF.

The J gene is TRBJ1-2, the V gene TRBV6-5; the match to TRBD1 covers 8 bases. The CDR3 is made up of 13 amino acids. Germline-derived CDR1 and CDR2 are MNHEY and SVGAGI. Unmatched junction bases numbered 0, after V lost 4 bases and J lost 2 bases. CDR3 region: CASSWDRNYGYTF. The DNA of the CDR3 is TGTGCCAGCAGTTGGGACAGGAACTATGGCTACACCTTC.

The chain carries TRBV18 and TRBJ1-1; no reliable D call. Per germline, CDR1 KGHSH and CDR2 LQKENI. This CDR3 is built from 16 residues. V lost 3 bases, J lost 0 bases, and 14 bases lay in between. The CDR3 is CASSPGPGNMNTEAFF. The CDR3, as DNA: TGTGCCAGCTCACCTGGGCCCGGGAACATGAACACTGAAGCTTTCTTT.

The chain employs TRBV6-5 and TRBJ2-7; a weak D match, TRBD2 (6 bases). CDR1 and CDR2 (germline): MNHEY, SVGAGI. The CDR3 contains 15 residues. The ends were cut back, 5 bases at V and 0 bases at J, with 14 bases in the middle. The CDR3 DNA sequence: TGTGCCAGCAGTAATGGGGGGATGAGCTCCTACGAGCAGTACTTC. It translates to CASSNGGMSSYEQYF.

A single count supports this clone. The chain recombines TRBV5-6 with TRBJ1-2; D remains unclear. V lost 0 bases and J 2 bases, leaving 8 bases between the germline ends. The CDR3 consists of 14 residues. The germline CDR1 and CDR2 sequences are SGHDT and YYEEEE. CDR3 protein: CASSLAPQNYGYTF. The CDR3 nucleotides read TGTGCCAGCAGCTTGGCACCCCAGAACTATGGCTACACCTTC.

The J gene is TRBJ1-2, the V gene TRBV18; D remains ambiguous. Germline V lookup: CDR1 KGHSH, CDR2 LQKENI. The V end was cut by 0 bases, the J end by 6 bases, with 17 bases between. This CDR3 is 16 amino acids long. As DNA, the CDR3 is TGTGCCAGCTCACCACCAGGCTCTGGAATAGGAGATGGCTACACCTTC. It specifies CASSPPGSGIGDGYTF. The whole variable domain, filled in from reference TRBV18 and TRBJ1-2, reads NAGVMQNPRHLVRRRGQEARLRCSPMKGHSHVYWYRQLPEEGLKFMVYLQKENIIDESGMPKERFSAEFPKEGPSILRIQQVVRGDSAAYFCASSPPGSGIGDGYTFGSGTRLTVV.

CDR3 residues: CASSAWGVGNTEAFF. In nucleotides, the CDR3 is TGTGCCAGCAGTGCCTGGGGGGTGGGAAACACTGAAGCTTTCTTT. The V gene is TRBV28, the J gene TRBJ1-1; a weak D match, TRBD1 (5 bases). The CDR3 runs to 15 residues. The germline gives CDR1 MDHEN, CDR2 SYDVKM. V was shortened by 5 bases and J by 2 bases, with 15 bases between the two germline ends.

The chain combines TRBV6-2 or TRBV6-3 with TRBJ2-7; D is perhaps TRBD1 (6 bases). CDR3 length: 13 amino acids. The germline CDR1 and CDR2 sequences are MNHEY and SVGEGT. Between the trimmed V and J ends, which lost 6 bases and 2 bases, there was a span of 11 bases. CDR3 nucleotide sequence: TGTGCCAGCAGACCTACAGGGACCTACGAGCAGTACTTC. Amino acid sequence: CASRPTGTYEQYF.